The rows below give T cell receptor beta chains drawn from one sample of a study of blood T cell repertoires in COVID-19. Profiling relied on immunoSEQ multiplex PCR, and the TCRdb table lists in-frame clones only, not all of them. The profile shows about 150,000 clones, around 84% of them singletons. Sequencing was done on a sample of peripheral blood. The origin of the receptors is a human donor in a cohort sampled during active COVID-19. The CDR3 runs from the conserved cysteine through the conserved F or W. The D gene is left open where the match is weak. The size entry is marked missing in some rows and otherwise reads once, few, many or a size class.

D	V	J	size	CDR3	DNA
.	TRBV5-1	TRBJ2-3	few	CASSLGLGTSTDTQYF	TGCGCCAGCAGCTTGGGGCTAGGTACTAGCACAGATACGCAGTATTTT
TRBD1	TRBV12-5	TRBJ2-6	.	CASGRDRAGANVLTF	TGTGCTAGTGGCCGGGACAGGGCCGGGGCCAACGTCCTGACTTTC
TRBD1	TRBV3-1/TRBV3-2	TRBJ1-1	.	CASSSTGLGTEAFF	TGTGCCAGCAGCTCGACAGGGCTGGGCACTGAAGCTTTCTTT
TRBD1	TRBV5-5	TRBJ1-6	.	CASSVIRGLNSPLHF	TGTGCCAGCAGCGTTATCAGGGGGCTTAATTCACCCCTCCACTTT
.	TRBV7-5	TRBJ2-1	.	CARSPRGQGPYNEQFF	TGTGCCAGAAGCCCCCGCGGACAGGGACCCTACAATGAGCAGTTCTTC
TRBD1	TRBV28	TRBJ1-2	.	CASSSLNPGQGHGYTF	TGTGCCAGCAGTAGCCTTAATCCGGGACAGGGCCATGGCTACACCTTC
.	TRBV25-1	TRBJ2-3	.	CASTSGQGDSTDTQYF	TGTGCCAGCACCAGCGGGCAGGGGGATTCAACAGATACGCAGTATTTT
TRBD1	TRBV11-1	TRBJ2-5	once	CASSSDRGGEETQYF	TGTGCCAGCAGCTCGGACAGGGGGGGAGAAGAGACCCAGTACTTC
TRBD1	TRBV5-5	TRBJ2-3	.	CASSARDRHTDTQYF	TGTGCCAGCAGCGCACGGGACAGGCACACAGATACGCAGTATTTT
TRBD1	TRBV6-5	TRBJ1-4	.	CASSRQGSNEKLFF	TGTGCCAGCAGTAGACAGGGATCTAATGAAAAACTGTTTTTT
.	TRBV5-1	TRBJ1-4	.	CASRYGTRSTVANEKLFF	TGCGCCAGCAGATATGGGACACGGTCGACGGTGGCTAATGAAAAACTGTTTTTT
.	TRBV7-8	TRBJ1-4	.	CASSLVLGWQGGEKLFF	TGTGCCAGCAGCTTAGTATTGGGGTGGCAGGGTGGCGAAAAACTGTTTTTT
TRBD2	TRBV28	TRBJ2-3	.	CASTFGLASGSGTDTQYF	TGTGCCAGCACCTTCGGACTAGCGAGTGGGTCTGGCACAGATACGCAGTATTTT
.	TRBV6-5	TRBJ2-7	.	CASSLRRDTYEQYF	TGTGCCAGCAGTCTCCGAAGGGACACCTACGAGCAGTACTTC
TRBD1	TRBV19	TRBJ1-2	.	CASSMEQGAANYGYTF	TGTGCCAGTAGTATGGAACAGGGGGCCGCTAACTATGGCTACACCTTC
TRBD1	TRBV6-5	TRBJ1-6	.	CASSYRDRNSPLHF	TGTGCCAGCAGTTACCGGGACAGAAATTCACCCCTCCACTTT
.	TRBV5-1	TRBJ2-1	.	CASSVQGTGEQFF	TGCGCCAGCAGCGTCCAGGGTACAGGCGAGCAGTTCTTC
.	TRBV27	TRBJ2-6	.	CATSGLISGANVLTF	TGTGCAACCTCGGGACTCATCTCTGGGGCCAACGTCCTGACTTTC
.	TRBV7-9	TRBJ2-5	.	CASSFNSQETQYF	TGTGCCAGCAGCTTTAACAGCCAAGAGACCCAGTACTTC
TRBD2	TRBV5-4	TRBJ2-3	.	CASSSTGGPADTQYF	TGTGCCAGCAGCTCGACGGGAGGGCCCGCAGATACGCAGTATTTT
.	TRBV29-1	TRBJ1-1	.	CSANTNTEAFF	TGCAGCGCAAACACGAACACTGAAGCTTTCTTT
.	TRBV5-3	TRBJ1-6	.	CARSTWKGESPLHF	TGTGCCAGAAGTACGTGGAAGGGAGAGTCACCCCTCCACTTT
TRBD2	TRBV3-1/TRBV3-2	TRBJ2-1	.	CASSQGRTSGEQFF	TGTGCCAGCAGCCAAGGCCGGACTAGCGGTGAGCAGTTCTTC
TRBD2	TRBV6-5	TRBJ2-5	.	CASSSTPGLEETQYF	TGTGCCAGCAGTTCAACTCCGGGACTAGAAGAGACCCAGTACTTC
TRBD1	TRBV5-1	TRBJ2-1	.	CASARDRLEQFF	TGCGCCAGCGCGAGGGACAGGCTCGAGCAGTTCTTC
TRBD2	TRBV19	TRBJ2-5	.	CASSKASGWTQYF	TGTGCCAGTAGTAAGGCTAGCGGGTGGACCCAGTACTTC
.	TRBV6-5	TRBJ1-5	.	CASRPGTLNQPQHF	TGTGCCAGCAGGCCCGGGACACTAAATCAGCCCCAGCATTTT
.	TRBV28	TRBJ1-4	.	CASAEHSGVTNEKLFF	TGTGCCAGCGCAGAGCACAGCGGAGTAACTAATGAAAAACTGTTTTTT
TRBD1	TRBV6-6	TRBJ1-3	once	CASSKQQGSGNTIYF	TGTGCCAGCAGCAAACAACAGGGGTCCGGAAACACCATATATTTT
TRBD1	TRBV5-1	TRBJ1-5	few	CASSLGTGGNQPQHF	TGCGCCAGCAGCTTAGGGACAGGGGGCAATCAGCCCCAGCATTTT
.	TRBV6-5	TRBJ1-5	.	CASTPRGEVQPQHF	TGTGCCAGCACTCCCCGGGGTGAGGTGCAGCCCCAGCATTTT
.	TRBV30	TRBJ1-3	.	CAWSVTAGNTIYF	TGTGCCTGGAGTGTTACAGCTGGAAACACCATATATTTT
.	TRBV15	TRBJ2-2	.	CATSRGGDLNTGELFF	TGTGCCACCAGCAGAGGGGGGGATCTGAACACCGGGGAGCTGTTTTTT
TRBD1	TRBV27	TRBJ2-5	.	CASSLSTGAQETQYF	TGTGCCAGCAGTTTATCGACAGGGGCACAAGAGACCCAGTACTTC
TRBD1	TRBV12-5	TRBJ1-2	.	CASGFIQGAVNYGYTF	TGTGCTAGTGGTTTCATACAGGGGGCGGTTAACTATGGCTACACCTTC
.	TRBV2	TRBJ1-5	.	CASSGRQEEPQHF	TGTGCCAGCAGCGGCCGACAGGAGGAGCCCCAGCATTTT
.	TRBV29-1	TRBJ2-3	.	CSVGQDVSDTQYF	TGCAGCGTTGGACAGGACGTATCAGATACGCAGTATTTT
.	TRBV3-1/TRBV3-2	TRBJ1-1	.	CASRRIGQRGLVEAFF	TGTGCCAGCAGACGTATCGGACAGAGAGGTCTGGTTGAAGCTTTCTTT
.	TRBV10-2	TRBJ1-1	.	CASCNAGGTEAFF	TGCGCCAGCTGTAACGCCGGGGGCACTGAAGCTTTCTTT
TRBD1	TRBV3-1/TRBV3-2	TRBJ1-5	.	CASSPTTGGRNQPQHF	TGTGCCAGCAGCCCGACGACAGGGGGACGCAATCAGCCCCAGCATTTT
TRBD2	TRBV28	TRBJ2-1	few	CASSLKRGGQNEQFF	TGTGCCAGCAGTCTAAAGCGGGGGGGCCAGAATGAGCAGTTCTTC
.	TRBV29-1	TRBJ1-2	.	CSVEERVQGRGYGYTF	TGCAGCGTTGAAGAACGAGTGCAGGGCCGTGGCTATGGCTACACCTTC
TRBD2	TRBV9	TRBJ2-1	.	CASSVDLERGGYNEQFF	TGTGCCAGCAGCGTAGACCTGGAGCGGGGAGGCTACAATGAGCAGTTCTTC
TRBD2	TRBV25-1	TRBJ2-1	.	CASSGWTSGRGSNEQFF	TGTGCCAGCAGTGGATGGACTAGCGGGAGGGGGAGCAATGAGCAGTTCTTC
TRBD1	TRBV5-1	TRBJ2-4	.	CASSSTGGAKNIQYF	TGCGCCAGCAGCTCGACAGGGGGCGCCAAAAACATTCAGTACTTC
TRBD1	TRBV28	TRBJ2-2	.	CASSPSGTANTGELFF	TGTGCCAGCAGTCCATCCGGGACAGCGAACACCGGGGAGCTGTTTTTT
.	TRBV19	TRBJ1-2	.	CASSAGLIYGYTF	TGTGCCAGTAGTGCGGGACTGATCTATGGCTACACCTTC
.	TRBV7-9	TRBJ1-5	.	CASSSFNQPQHF	TGTGCCAGCAGCTCCTTTAATCAGCCCCAGCATTTT
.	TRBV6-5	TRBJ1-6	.	CASRTQGSYNSPLHF	TGTGCCAGCAGGACCCAGGGCTCCTATAATTCACCCCTCCACTTT
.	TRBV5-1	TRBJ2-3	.	CASSLTGLGTDTQYF	TGCGCCAGCAGCTTGACGGGACTGGGCACAGATACGCAGTATTTT
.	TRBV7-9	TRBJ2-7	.	CASSPYYEQYF	TGTGCCAGCAGCCCCTACTACGAGCAGTACTTC
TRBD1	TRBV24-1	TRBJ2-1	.	CATSDQTPGQNFGEQFF	TGTGCCACCAGTGATCAAACTCCGGGACAGAACTTCGGGGAGCAGTTCTTC
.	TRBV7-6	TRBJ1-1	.	CASSLRAEGMNTEAFF	TGTGCCAGCAGCTTACGGGCGGAGGGGATGAACACTGAAGCTTTCTTT
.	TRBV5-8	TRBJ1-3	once	CASRRGGPGNTIYF	TGTGCCAGCAGGCGTGGAGGGCCTGGAAACACCATATATTTT
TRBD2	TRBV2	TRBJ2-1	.	CASSDGSGVHNEQFF	TGTGCCAGCAGCGACGGTAGCGGGGTCCACAATGAGCAGTTCTTC
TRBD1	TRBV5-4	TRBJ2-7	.	CASSYDRDSYEQYF	TGTGCCAGCAGCTACGACAGGGATTCCTACGAGCAGTACTTC
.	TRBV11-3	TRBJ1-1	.	CASSEHSSSTEAFF	TGTGCCAGCAGCGAACACAGTTCCTCCACTGAAGCTTTCTTT
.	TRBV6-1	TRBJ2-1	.	CASSVMGLLGTYNEQFF	TGTGCCAGCAGTGTAATGGGTCTCCTGGGGACTTACAATGAGCAGTTCTTC